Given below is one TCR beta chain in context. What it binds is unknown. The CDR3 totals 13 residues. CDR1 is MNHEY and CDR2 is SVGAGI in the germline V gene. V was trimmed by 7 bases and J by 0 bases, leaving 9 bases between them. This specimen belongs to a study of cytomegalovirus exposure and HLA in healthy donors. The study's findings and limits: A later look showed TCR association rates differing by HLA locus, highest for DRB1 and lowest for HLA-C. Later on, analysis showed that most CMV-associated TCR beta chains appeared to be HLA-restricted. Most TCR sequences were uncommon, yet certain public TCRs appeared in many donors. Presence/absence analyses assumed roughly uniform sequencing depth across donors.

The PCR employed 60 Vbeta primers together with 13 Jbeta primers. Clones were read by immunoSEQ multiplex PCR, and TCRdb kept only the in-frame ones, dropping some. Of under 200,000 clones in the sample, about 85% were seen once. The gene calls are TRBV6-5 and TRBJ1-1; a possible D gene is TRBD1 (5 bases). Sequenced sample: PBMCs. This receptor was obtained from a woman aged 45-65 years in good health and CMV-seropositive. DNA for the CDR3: TGTGCCAGCAAACGGACACTGAACACTGAAGCTTTCTTT. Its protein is CASKRTLNTEAFF.